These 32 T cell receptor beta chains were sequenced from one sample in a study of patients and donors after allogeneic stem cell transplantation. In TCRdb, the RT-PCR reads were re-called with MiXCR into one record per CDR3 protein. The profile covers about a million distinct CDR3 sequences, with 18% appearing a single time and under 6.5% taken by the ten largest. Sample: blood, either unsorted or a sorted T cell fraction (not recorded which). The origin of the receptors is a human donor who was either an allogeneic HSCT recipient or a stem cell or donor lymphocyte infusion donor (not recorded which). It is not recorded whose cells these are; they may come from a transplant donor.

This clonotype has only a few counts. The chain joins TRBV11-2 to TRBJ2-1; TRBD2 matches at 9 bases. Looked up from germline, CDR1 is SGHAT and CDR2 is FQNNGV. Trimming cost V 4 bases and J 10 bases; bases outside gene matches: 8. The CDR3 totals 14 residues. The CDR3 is CASSSRGRAGEQFF. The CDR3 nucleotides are TGTGCCAGCAGCTCTCGCGGGAGGGCCGGGGAGCAGTTCTTC.

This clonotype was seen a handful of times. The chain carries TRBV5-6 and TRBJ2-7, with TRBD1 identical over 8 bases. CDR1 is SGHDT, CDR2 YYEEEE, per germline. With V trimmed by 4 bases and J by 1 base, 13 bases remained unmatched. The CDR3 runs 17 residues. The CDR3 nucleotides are TGTGCCAGCAGCGGGATACGGACAGGGAGAGCATCCTACGAGCAGTACTTC. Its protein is CASSGIRTGRASYEQYF.

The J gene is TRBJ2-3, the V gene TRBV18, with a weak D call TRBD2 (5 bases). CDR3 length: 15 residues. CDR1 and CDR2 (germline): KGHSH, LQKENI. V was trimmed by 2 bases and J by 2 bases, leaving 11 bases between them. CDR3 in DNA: TGTGCCAGCTCACCAGGGCGGGTGTACACAGATACGCAGTATTTT. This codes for CASSPGRVYTDTQYF.

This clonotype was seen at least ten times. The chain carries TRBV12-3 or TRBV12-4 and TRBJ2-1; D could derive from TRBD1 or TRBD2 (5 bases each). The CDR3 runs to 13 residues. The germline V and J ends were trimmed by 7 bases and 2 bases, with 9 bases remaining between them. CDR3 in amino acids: CASTGTPYNEQFF. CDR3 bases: TGTGCCAGCACCGGGACGCCCTACAATGAGCAGTTCTTC.

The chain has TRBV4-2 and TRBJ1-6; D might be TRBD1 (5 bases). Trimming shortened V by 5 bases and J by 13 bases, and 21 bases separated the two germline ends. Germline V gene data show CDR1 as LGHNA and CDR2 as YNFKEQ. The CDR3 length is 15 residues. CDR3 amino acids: CASSTAPWGMEPLHF. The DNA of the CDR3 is TGTGCCAGCAGCACAGCCCCGTGGGGGATGGAGCCCCTCCACTTT.

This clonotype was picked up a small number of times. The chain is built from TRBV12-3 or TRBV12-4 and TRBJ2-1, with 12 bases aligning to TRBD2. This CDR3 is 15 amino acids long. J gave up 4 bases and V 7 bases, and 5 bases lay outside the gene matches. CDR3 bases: TGTGCCAGCAAAGAACTAGCGGGGGGTTACAATGAGCAGTTCTTC. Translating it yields CASKELAGGYNEQFF.

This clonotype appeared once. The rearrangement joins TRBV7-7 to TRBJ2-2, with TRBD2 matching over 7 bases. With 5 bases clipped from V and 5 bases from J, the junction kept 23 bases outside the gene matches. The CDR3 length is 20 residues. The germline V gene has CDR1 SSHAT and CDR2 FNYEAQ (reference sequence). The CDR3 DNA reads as TGTGCCAGCAGCCCTCAAGGAGGTCTAGCGGAGATTTTCGGGACCGGGGAGCTGTTTTTT. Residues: CASSPQGGLAEIFGTGELFF.

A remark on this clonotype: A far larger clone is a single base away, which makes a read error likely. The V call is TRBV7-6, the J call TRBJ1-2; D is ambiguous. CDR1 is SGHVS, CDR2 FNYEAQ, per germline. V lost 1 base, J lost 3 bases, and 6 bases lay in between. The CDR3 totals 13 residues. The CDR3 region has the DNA TGTGCCAGCAGCTTAGACTGGGACTATGGCTACACCTTC. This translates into CASSLDWDYGYTF.

In nucleotides, the CDR3 is TGTGCCAGCAGCCCCGGCGCCAAGCAGTTCTTC. Translated, it gives CASSPGAKQFF. The gene calls are TRBV25-1 and TRBJ2-1; no clear D. Germline assignment: CDR1 MGHDK and CDR2 SYGVNS. The CDR3 is made up of 11 amino acids. Trimming removed 6 bases at V and 11 bases at J, with 11 bases between.

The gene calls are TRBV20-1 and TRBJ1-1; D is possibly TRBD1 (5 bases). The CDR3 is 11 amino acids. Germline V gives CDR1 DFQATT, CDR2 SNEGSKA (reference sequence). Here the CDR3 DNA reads TGCAGGGCATCGGGGGGCACTGAAGCTTTCTTT. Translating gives CRASGGTEAFF.

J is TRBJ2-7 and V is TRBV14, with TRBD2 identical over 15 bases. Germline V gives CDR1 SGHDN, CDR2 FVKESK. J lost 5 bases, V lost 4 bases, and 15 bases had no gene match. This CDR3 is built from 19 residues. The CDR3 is CASSLGLAGGLFVLDEQYF. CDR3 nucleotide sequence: TGTGCCAGCAGCCTCGGACTAGCGGGAGGGCTCTTTGTCCTTGACGAGCAGTACTTC. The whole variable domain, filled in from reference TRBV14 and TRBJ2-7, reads EAGVTQFPSHSVIEKGQTVTLRCDPISGHDNLYWYRRVMGKEIKFLLHFVKESKQDESGMPNNRFLAERTGGTYSTLKVQPAELEDSGVYFCASSLGLAGGLFVLDEQYFGPGTRLTVT.

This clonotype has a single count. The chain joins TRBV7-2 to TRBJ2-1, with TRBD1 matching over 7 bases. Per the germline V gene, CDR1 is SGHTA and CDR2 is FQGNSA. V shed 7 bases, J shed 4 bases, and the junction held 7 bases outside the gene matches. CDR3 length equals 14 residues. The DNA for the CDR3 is TGTGCCAGCACCCCGGGACAGCAATACAATGAGCAGTTCTTC. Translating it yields CASTPGQQYNEQFF. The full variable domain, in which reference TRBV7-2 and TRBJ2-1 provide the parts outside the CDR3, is GAGVSQSPSNKVTEKGKDVELRCDPISGHTALYWYRQSLGQGLEFLIYFQGNSAPDKSGLPSDRFSAERTGGSVSTLTIQRTQQEDSAVYLCASTPGQQYNEQFFGPGTRLTVL.

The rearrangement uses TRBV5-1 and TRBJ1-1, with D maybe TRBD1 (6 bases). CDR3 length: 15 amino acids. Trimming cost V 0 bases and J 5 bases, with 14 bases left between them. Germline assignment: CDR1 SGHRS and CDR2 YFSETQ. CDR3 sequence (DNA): TGCGCCAGCAGCTTGGAGGGCAGGGGCCTAACTGAAGCTTTCTTT. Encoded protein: CASSLEGRGLTEAFF.

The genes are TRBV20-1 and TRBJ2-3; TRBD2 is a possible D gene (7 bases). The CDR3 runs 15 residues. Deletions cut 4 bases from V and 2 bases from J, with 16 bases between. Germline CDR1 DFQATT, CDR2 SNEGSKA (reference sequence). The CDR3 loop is CSAKEPRGATDTQYF. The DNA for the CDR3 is TGCAGTGCTAAAGAACCTCGGGGGGCCACAGATACGCAGTATTTT.

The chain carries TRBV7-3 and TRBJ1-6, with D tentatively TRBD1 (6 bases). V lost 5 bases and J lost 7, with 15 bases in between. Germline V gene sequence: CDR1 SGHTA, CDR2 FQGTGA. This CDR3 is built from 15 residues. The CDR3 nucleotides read TGTGCCAGCAGCACTAGGGGGGGCGGGAATTCACCCCTCCACTTT. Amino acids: CASSTRGGGNSPLHF.

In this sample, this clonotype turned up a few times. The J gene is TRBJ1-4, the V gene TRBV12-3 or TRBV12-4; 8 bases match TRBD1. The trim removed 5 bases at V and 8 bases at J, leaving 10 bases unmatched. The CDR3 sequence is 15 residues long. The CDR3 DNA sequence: TGTGCCAGCAGTCCTGACCGGGACAGGAAAGAAAAACTGTTTTTT. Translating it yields CASSPDRDRKEKLFF.

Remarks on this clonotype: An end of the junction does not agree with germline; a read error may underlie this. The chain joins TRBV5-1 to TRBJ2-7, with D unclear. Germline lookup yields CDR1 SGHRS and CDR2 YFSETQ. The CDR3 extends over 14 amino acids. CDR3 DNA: TGCGCCAGCTCCGGATCCACACCTTATAACGAGCGGTACTTC. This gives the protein CASSGSTPYNERYF. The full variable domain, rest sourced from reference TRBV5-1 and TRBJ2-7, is KAGVTQTPRYLIKTRGQQVTLSCSPISGHRSVSWYQQTPGQGLQFLFEYFSETQRNKGNFPGRFSGRQFSNSRSEMNVSTLELGDSALYLCASSGSTPYNERYFGPGTRLTVT.

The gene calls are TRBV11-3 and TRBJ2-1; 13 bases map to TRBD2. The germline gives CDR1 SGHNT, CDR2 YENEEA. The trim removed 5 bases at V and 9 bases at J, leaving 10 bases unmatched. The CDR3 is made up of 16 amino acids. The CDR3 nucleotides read TGTGCCAGCAGCCCCCGGACTAGCGGGAGTGGAGCTGAGCAGTTCTTC. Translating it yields CASSPRTSGSGAEQFF.

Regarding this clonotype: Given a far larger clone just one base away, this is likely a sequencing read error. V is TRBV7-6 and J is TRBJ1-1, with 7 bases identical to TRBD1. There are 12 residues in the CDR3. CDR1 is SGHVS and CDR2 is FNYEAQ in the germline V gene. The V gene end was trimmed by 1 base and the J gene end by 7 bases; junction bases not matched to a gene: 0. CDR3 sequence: CASSLGDSEAFF. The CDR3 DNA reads TGTGCCAGCAGCTTAGGGGACAGTGAAGCTTTCTTT.

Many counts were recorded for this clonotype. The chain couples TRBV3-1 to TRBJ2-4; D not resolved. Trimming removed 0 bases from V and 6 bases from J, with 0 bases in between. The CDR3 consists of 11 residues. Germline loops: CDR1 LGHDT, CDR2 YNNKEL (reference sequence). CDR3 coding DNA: TGTGCCAGCAGCCAAGAAAACATTCAGTACTTC. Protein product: CASSQENIQYF.

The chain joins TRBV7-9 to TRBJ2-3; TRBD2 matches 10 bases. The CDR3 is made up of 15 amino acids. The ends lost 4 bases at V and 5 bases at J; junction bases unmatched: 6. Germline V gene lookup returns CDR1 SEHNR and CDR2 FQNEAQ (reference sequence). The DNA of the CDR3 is TGTGCCAGCAGCTCTAGAGGACTAGCGGAAGATACGCAGTATTTT. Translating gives CASSSRGLAEDTQYF.

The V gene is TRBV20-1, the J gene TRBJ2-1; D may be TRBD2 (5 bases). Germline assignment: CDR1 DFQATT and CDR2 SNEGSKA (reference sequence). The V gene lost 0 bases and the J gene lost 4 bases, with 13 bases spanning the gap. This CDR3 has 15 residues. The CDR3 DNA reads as TGCAGTGCTAGAGATAGGAACAGAGGGTACAATGAGCAGTTCTTC. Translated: CSARDRNRGYNEQFF.

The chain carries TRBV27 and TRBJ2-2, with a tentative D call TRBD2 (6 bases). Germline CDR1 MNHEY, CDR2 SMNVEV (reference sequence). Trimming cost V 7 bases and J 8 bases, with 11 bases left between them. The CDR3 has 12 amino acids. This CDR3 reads CASTAGPGELFF. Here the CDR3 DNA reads TGTGCCAGCACCGCGGGACCTGGGGAGCTGTTTTTT.

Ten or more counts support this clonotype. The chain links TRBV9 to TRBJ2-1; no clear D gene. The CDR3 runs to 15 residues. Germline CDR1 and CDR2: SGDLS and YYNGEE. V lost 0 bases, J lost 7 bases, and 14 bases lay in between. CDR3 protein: CASSVVTSGKNEQFF. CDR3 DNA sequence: TGTGCCAGCAGCGTAGTAACTTCTGGGAAAAATGAGCAGTTCTTC.

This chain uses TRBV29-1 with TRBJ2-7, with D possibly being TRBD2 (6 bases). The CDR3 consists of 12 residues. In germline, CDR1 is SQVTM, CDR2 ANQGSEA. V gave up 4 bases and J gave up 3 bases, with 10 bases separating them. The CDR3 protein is CSVAGEDYEQYF. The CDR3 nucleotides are TGCAGCGTTGCGGGGGAAGACTACGAGCAGTACTTC.

The CDR3 is CASTTGTGREQYF. The CDR3 bases are TGTGCCAGCACCACTGGGACAGGGCGCGAGCAGTACTTC. This rearrangement joins TRBV25-1 to TRBJ2-7, with TRBD1 matching over 9 bases. Germline CDR1 reads MGHDK; CDR2 reads SYGVNS. V trimming: 7 bases; J trimming: 6 bases; junction bases outside the gene matches: 7. The CDR3 has 13 amino acids.

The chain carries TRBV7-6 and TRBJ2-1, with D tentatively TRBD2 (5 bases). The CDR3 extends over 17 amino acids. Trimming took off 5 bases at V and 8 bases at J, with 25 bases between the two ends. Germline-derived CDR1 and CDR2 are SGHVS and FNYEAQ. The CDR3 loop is CASSPQIKSRAGHEQFF. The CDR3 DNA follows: TGTGCCAGCAGCCCCCAGATTAAATCGCGGGCGGGTCATGAGCAGTTCTTC.

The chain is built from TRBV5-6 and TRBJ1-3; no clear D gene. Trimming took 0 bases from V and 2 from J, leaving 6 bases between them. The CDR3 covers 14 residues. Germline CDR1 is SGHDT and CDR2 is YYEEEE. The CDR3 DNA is TGTGCCAGCAGCTTGGTCACCCCTGGAAACACCATATATTTT. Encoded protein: CASSLVTPGNTIYF.

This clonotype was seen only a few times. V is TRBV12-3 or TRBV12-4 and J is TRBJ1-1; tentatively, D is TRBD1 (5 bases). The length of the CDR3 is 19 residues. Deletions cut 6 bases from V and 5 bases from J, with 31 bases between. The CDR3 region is CASSSSPNRRGMNWTEAFF. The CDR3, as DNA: TGTGCCAGCAGCAGTTCCCCCAACCGTAGGGGAATGAACTGGACTGAAGCTTTCTTT.

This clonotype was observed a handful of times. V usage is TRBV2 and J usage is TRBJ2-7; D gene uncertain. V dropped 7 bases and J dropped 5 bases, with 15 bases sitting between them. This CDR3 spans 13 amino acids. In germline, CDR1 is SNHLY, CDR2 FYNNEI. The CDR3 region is CASTFRTGNEQYF. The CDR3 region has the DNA TGTGCCAGCACCTTTCGGACGGGCAACGAGCAGTACTTC. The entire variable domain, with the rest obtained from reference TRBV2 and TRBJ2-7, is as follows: EPEVTQTPSHQVTQMGQEVILRCVPISNHLYFYWYRQILGQKVEFLVSFYNNEISEKSEIFDDQFSVERPDGSNFTLKIRSTKLEDSAMYFCASTFRTGNEQYFGPGTRLTVT.

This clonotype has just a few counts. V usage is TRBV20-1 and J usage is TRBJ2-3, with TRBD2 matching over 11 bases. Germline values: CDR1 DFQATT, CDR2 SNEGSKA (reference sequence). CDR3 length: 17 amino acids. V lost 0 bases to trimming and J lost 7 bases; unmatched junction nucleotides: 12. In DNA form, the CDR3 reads TGCAGTGCTAGAGATGCGGGGGCTAGCGGGGGGCTAAATACGCAGTATTTT. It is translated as CSARDAGASGGLNTQYF.

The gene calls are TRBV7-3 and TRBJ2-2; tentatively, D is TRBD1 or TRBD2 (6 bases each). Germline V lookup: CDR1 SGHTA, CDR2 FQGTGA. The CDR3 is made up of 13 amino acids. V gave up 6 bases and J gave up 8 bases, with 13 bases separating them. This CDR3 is CASSRGAEGELFF. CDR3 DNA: TGTGCCAGCAGTAGGGGGGCCGAAGGGGAGCTGTTTTTT.